This entry features one TCR beta chain sequence. Its matching antigen is unknown. The source of the sample is a study of T cell responses to AZD1222 COVID-19 vaccine. Sequencing was performed with immunoSEQ multiplex PCR; in TCRdb, only in-frame clones are kept and a portion is missing. This sample yields about 110,000 clones, of which about 90% are seen a single time; roughly 7% belongs to the top ten. This CDR3 contains 16 residues. V gave up 0 bases and J gave up 1 base, with 12 bases separating them. Per the germline V gene, CDR1 is MNHEY and CDR2 is SVGAGI. Overall study results and limits: With dominance at 160-218 and 743-854, vaccine-associated CD4 TCRs spanned spike. Repertoires in all cases were sampled only once the peak T cell response had passed. Nearly half of spike-specific TCRs reportedly go after variant regions that carry no mutations. White British donors predominated, females outnumbered males, and clonal diversity was possibly underestimated.

The sample was peripheral blood, taken on day 0 of AZD1222 vaccination. The chain couples TRBV6-5 to TRBJ2-5; no reliable D call. The sequence came from an adult in good health. The CDR3 reads CASSYSHLGPQETQYF. The CDR3 region has the DNA TGTGCCAGCAGTTACTCGCATTTGGGTCCCCAAGAGACCCAGTACTTC.